Listed here are 22 T cell receptor beta chains from one sample, sequenced in a study of shared clonotypes between healthy human individuals. Profiled with immunoSEQ multiplex PCR; TCRdb holds only in-frame clones, not every one. The data hold 450,000 to 500,000 clones, with roughly 80% observed a single time. Material for sequencing was PBMCs. These receptors originate from a woman aged 40 to 50 in good health. Some clones in this sample may be carry-over from other donors' samples.

The CDR3 coding sequence is TGTGCCTGGAGCACCGGGACAGGGGCGTATTTT. Its protein product is CAWSTGTGAYF. This chain joins TRBV30 and TRBJ1-3; 10 nucleotides agree with TRBD1. This CDR3 region has 11 residues. V trimming: 3 bases; J trimming: 16 bases; junction bases outside the gene matches: 6. Germline CDR1 reads GTSNPN; CDR2 reads SVGIG (reference sequence). Supplemented by reference TRBV30 and TRBJ1-3, the full variable domain reads SQTIHQWPATLVQPVGSPLSLECTVEGTSNPNLYWYRQAAGRGLQLLFYSVGIGQISSEVPQNLSASRPQDRQFILSSKKLLLSDSGFYLCAWSTGTGAYFGEGSWLTVV.

Comment on this clone: The junction differs from germline at one of its ends, possibly a read error. The chain uses TRBV4-2 and TRBJ2-2; D is undetermined. CDR3 length equals 13 residues. The germline V gene has CDR1 LGHNA and CDR2 YNFKEQ. In nucleotides, the CDR3 is TGTGCCAGCACCCAAGACCTTCCCGGGGAGCTGTTTTTT. Translating it yields CASTQDLPGELFF.

In DNA form, the CDR3 reads TGTGCCAGCAGTTATCCCCCGGGACTAGCGGGACACAATGAGCAGTTCTTC. It translates to CASSYPPGLAGHNEQFF. The V and J genes are TRBV6-4 and TRBJ2-1, with 13 nucleotides matching TRBD2. The CDR3 totals 17 residues. CDR1 is MRHNA, CDR2 SNTAGT, per germline. V lost 5 bases and J lost 5; bases outside the gene matches: 9.

The chain employs TRBV5-6 and TRBJ2-7, with 8 bases matching TRBD2. This CDR3 is 15 amino acids long. The V gene's germline CDR1 is SGHDT and CDR2 YYEEEE. J gave up 2 bases and V 4 bases, and 8 bases lay outside the gene matches. Here the CDR3 DNA reads TGTGCCAGCAGCCTCACCGGGACTAGAGCCTACGAGCAGTACTTC. Translated, it gives CASSLTGTRAYEQYF.

This clone was recorded once. The chain recombines TRBV30 with TRBJ1-2; maybe TRBD1 (5 bases). Germline-derived CDR1 and CDR2 are GTSNPN and SVGIG (reference sequence). Between the trimmed V and J ends, which lost 2 bases and 6 bases, there was a span of 10 bases. The CDR3 contains 12 residues. The CDR3 region has the DNA TGTGCCTGGAGTCTCGGGACCGATGGCTACACCTTC. Translating it yields CAWSLGTDGYTF.

With respect to this clone: The same CDR3 arises from other DNA sequences in this sample as well. The CDR3 sequence is CASSYQQGAGAFF. CDR3 coding DNA: TGTGCCAGCAGCTACCAACAGGGGGCTGGGGCTTTCTTT. The chain employs TRBV7-3 and TRBJ1-1; 9 bases align to TRBD1. V shed 4 bases, J shed 11 bases, and the junction held 8 bases outside the gene matches. Germline V gives CDR1 SGHTA, CDR2 FQGTGA. This CDR3 region has 13 residues.

On this clone itself: Within the sample, other DNA sequences also encode this same CDR3. The genes are TRBV28 and TRBJ2-2, with TRBD2 identical over 7 bases. The CDR3 covers 14 residues. CDR1 and CDR2 (germline): MDHEN, SYDVKM. V dropped 6 bases and J dropped 1; count of bases not matched to a gene: 2. This CDR3 reads CASRLAENTGELFF. The CDR3 nucleotides read TGTGCCAGCAGGCTAGCGGAGAACACCGGGGAGCTGTTTTTT.

The gene calls are TRBV27 and TRBJ2-7, with D perhaps TRBD1 (5 bases). The CDR3 is 13 residues long. V was trimmed by 2 bases and J by 2 bases, leaving 7 bases between them. Germline V gene data show CDR1 as MNHEY and CDR2 as SMNVEV (reference sequence). The CDR3 DNA follows: TGTGCCAGCAGTTTAGGCAGGGCCTACGAGCAGTACTTC. Amino acid sequence: CASSLGRAYEQYF.

The chain joins TRBV5-8 to TRBJ2-7; D not certain. Germline CDR1 reads SGHTS; CDR2 reads YDEGEE. This CDR3 has 13 amino acids. Trimming pared 2 bases from V and 3 bases from J, leaving 9 bases between. Here the CDR3 DNA reads TGTGCCAGCAGCTTATACCCTCTCTACGAGCAGTACTTC. It specifies CASSLYPLYEQYF.

V is TRBV28 and J is TRBJ1-2; 8 bases map to TRBD1. Per the germline V gene, CDR1 is MDHEN and CDR2 is SYDVKM. This CDR3 has 16 residues. V lost 0 bases and J lost 4; bases outside the gene matches: 7. CDR3 nucleotides: TGTGCCAGCAGTTTATGGGGGACAGGAAAAGGCTATGGCTACACCTTC. Translating it yields CASSLWGTGKGYGYTF.

CDR3 DNA: TGTGCCAGCAGCCCCCCACTAGCGGGAGGGTACAATGAGCAGTTCTTC. This sequence encodes CASSPPLAGGYNEQFF. This chain uses TRBV28 with TRBJ2-1; the match to TRBD2 covers 13 bases. The CDR3 runs 16 residues. V was pared by 6 bases and J by 4 bases, with 6 bases of the junction left unmatched. Germline V gene data show CDR1 as MDHEN and CDR2 as SYDVKM.

This chain uses TRBV7-3 with TRBJ2-5, with a weak D call TRBD2 (5 bases). The V gene lost 5 bases and the J gene lost 4 bases, with 11 bases spanning the gap. This CDR3 region has 13 residues. Germline V gene lookup returns CDR1 SGHTA and CDR2 FQGTGA. CDR3 residues: CASSSLAPETQYF. In DNA, the CDR3 is TGTGCCAGCAGCAGCTTAGCGCCAGAGACCCAGTACTTC.

The chain couples TRBV19 to TRBJ1-5; TRBD1 matches 9 bases. Germline values: CDR1 LNHDA, CDR2 SQIVND (reference sequence). After removal of 9 bases from V and 3 bases from J, the junction contained 9 bases not matched to a gene. This CDR3 spans 15 amino acids. CDR3 residues: CASKRTGVFNQPQHF. CDR3 coding DNA: TGTGCCAGCAAGCGGACAGGGGTATTCAATCAGCCCCAGCATTTT.

The V call is TRBV7-7, the J call TRBJ2-5; 13 bases fit TRBD2. The trim removed 5 bases at V and 5 bases at J, leaving 5 bases unmatched. Per germline, CDR1 SSHAT and CDR2 FNYEAQ (reference sequence). The CDR3 covers 15 residues. The CDR3 sequence: CASSQGLAGWETQYF. The DNA of the CDR3 is TGTGCCAGCAGCCAGGGACTAGCGGGATGGGAGACCCAGTACTTC.

V is TRBV4-1 and J is TRBJ2-1, with 14 bases aligning to TRBD2. Germline CDR1 reads MGHRA; CDR2 reads YSYEKL. The ends lost 6 bases at V and 9 bases at J; junction bases unmatched: 16. The CDR3 length is 18 residues. The CDR3, as DNA: TGCGCCAGCAGTCCGGGACTAGCGGGAGCTAGGGGAGTTGGTGAGCAGTTCTTC. Translation gives CASSPGLAGARGVGEQFF.

The DNA of the CDR3 is TGCGCCAGCAGTGACCCCGGGCTGGGAAAGGAGTACTTC. It translates to CASSDPGLGKEYF. The rearrangement joins TRBV10-1 to TRBJ2-7; D is unresolved. V was shortened by 3 bases and J by 11 bases, with 17 bases between the two germline ends. Germline V gene lookup returns CDR1 WNHNN and CDR2 SYGVQD (reference sequence). The CDR3 is made up of 13 amino acids.

The gene calls are TRBV2 and TRBJ2-3, with D unresolved. Trimming cost V 8 bases and J 0 bases, with 12 bases left between them. This CDR3 spans 14 amino acids. The V gene's germline CDR1 is SNHLY and CDR2 FYNNEI. The CDR3 DNA sequence: TGTGCCAGCTTATGGGCGACTAGCACAGATACGCAGTATTTT. Translated: CASLWATSTDTQYF.

This rearrangement joins TRBV11-1 to TRBJ2-1, with 8 bases that match TRBD2. Per the germline V gene, CDR1 is SGHAT and CDR2 is FQDESV (reference sequence). The V gene end was trimmed by 4 bases and the J gene end by 0 bases; junction bases not matched to a gene: 5. The CDR3 is 16 amino acids. The DNA for the CDR3 is TGTGCCAGCAGCTCCGGGGGGGGGCTCTCCTACAATGAGCAGTTCTTC. This translates into CASSSGGGLSYNEQFF.

This clone was recorded only once. V gene TRBV18 combines with J gene TRBJ2-1; D call uncertain. V was clipped by 1 base and J by 12 bases, with 16 bases between them. This CDR3 region has 14 residues. Germline V gene data show CDR1 as KGHSH and CDR2 as LQKENI. The CDR3 here is CASSPLRPYMGQFF. The DNA of the CDR3 is TGTGCCAGCTCACCACTTAGACCATATATGGGGCAGTTCTTC.

The chain uses TRBV18 and TRBJ2-5; no clear D. Germline V CDR1 and CDR2: KGHSH, LQKENI. CDR3 length equals 13 residues. V was pared by 1 base and J by 3 bases, with 6 bases between. The CDR3 DNA is TGTGCCAGCTCACCACGGCAAGAAGAGACCCAGTACTTC. The encoded protein is CASSPRQEETQYF.

This clone has just one count. This chain links TRBV7-8 with TRBJ2-1; D may be TRBD2 (6 bases). Germline V gene data show CDR1 as SGHVS and CDR2 as FQNEAQ. CDR3 size: 13 residues. V lost 7 bases, J lost 5 bases, and 12 bases lay in between. CDR3 bases: TGTGCCAGCACCCCGGGACTCAACAATGAGCAGTTCTTC. It translates to CASTPGLNNEQFF.

In its sample, this clone was seen a few times. Mismatch with germline at one junction end may stem from a read error. The same CDR3 arises from other DNA sequences in this sample as well. V and J are TRBV29-1 and TRBJ1-1; D is ambiguous. The CDR3 has 13 amino acids. Germline assignment: CDR1 SQVTM and CDR2 ANQGSEA. This CDR3 is CSVTVGLDTEAFF. The CDR3 DNA reads TGCAGCGTCACAGTAGGGTTAGACACTGAAGCTTTCTTC.